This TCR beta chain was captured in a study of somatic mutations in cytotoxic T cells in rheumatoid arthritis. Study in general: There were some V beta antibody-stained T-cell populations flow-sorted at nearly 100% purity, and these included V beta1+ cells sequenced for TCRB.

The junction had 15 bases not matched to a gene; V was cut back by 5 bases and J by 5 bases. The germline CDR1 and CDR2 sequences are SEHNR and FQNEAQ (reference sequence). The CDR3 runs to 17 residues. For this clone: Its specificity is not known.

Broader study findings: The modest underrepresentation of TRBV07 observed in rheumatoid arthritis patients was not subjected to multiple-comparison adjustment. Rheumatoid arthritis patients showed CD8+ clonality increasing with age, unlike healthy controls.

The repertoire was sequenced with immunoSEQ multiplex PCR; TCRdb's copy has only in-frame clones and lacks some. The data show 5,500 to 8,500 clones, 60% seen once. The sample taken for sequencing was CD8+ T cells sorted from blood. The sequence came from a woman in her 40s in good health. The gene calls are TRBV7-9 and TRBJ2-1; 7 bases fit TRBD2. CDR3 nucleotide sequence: TGTGCCAGCAGCCCCCGACCAAGCGGGGAGAGTAACAATGAGCAGTTCTTC. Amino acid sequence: CASSPRPSGESNNEQFF.